This T cell receptor (beta chain) derives from a study of OX40 agonist ivuxolimab in advanced cancers. Study-wide context: Averaging about 60 years in age, with a range of about 23 to 85, the cohort was 65% to 85% male. Partial response was recorded in three patients: one hepatocellular carcinoma and two cutaneous melanoma cases.

This clone was found once. The antigen is unknown. The study's findings and limits: Also showing low normalized T-cell clonal expansion were some of the nonresponders. Clones of CD4+ and CD8+ blood T cells grew by week 6 at doses of 0.1 to 3.0 mg/kg.

TCRdb keeps only in-frame clones here, not all; method: immunoSEQ multiplex PCR. Here the sample spans tens of thousands of clones, approximately 80% being singletons. Germline values: CDR1 SGHVS, CDR2 FNYEAQ. The CDR3 is 14 amino acids. V lost 6 bases and J lost 3, with 14 bases in between. The chain employs TRBV7-6 and TRBJ2-5, with D unclear. The sample here was CD4+ or CD8+ T cells sorted from blood, taken in a trial of the OX40 agonist ivuxolimab. This clonotype originated in an adult with an advanced solid tumor such as melanoma, head and neck, liver or kidney cancer. The CDR3 here is CASSLLGGEETQYF. The CDR3 DNA sequence: TGTGCCAGCAGTCTTCTAGGTGGGGAAGAGACCCAGTACTTC.